These 10 T cell receptor beta chains came from one sample sequenced in a study of memory CD4+ T cells and cytomegalovirus serostatus. The sort gate was single viable CD3+CD4+CD8-CD45RO+ cells for memory CD4+ T cells. The data were produced by immunoSEQ multiplex PCR, yet TCRdb's version contains in-frame clones alone and is incomplete. The sample has 45,000 to 50,000 clones; over 75% are singletons. Sequencing was carried out using memory CD4+ T cells from blood. The receptors originated from an adult in good health and CMV-seronegative.

The genes are TRBV4-2 and TRBJ1-4; D uncertain. Germline-derived CDR1 and CDR2 are LGHNA and YNFKEQ. Trimming cost V 0 bases and J 0 bases, with 20 bases left between them. The CDR3 has 20 residues. CDR3 protein: CASSQDPPSGSSATNEKLFF. DNA for the CDR3: TGTGCCAGCAGCCAAGACCCACCAAGTGGGAGTTCTGCAACTAATGAAAAACTGTTTTTT.

This clone occurred a few times. The gene calls are TRBV5-1 and TRBJ1-4; 10 bases are a match to TRBD1. The CDR3 has 15 residues. Looked up from germline, CDR1 is SGHRS and CDR2 is YFSETQ. V shed 8 bases and J 0 bases; nucleotides not matched to a gene: 4. The CDR3 DNA follows: TGCGCCAGTACCGGGACAGGGGCAACTAATGAAAAACTGTTTTTT. Translated: CASTGTGATNEKLFF. The complete variable domain, with remaining parts taken from reference TRBV5-1 and TRBJ1-4, reads KAGVTQTPRYLIKTRGQQVTLSCSPISGHRSVSWYQQTPGQGLQFLFEYFSETQRNKGNFPGRFSGRQFSNSRSEMNVSTLELGDSALYLCASTGTGATNEKLFFGSGTQLSVL.

The rearrangement links TRBV9 to TRBJ2-3; TRBD1 matches at 8 bases. The length of the CDR3 is 17 residues. J gave up 0 bases and V 1 base, and 7 bases lay outside the gene matches. Looked up from germline, CDR1 is SGDLS and CDR2 is YYNGEE. CDR3 loop: CASSVRGDRSSTDTQYF. The CDR3, as DNA: TGTGCCAGCAGCGTAAGGGGGGACAGGTCAAGCACAGATACGCAGTATTTT. Filled out from reference TRBV9 and TRBJ2-3, the complete variable domain reads DSGVTQTPKHLITATGQRVTLRCSPRSGDLSVYWYQQSLDQGLQFLIQYYNGEERAKGNILERFSAQQFPDLHSELNLSSLELGDSALYFCASSVRGDRSSTDTQYFGPGTRLTVL.

This sequence joins TRBV7-3 and TRBJ2-1; maybe TRBD2 (5 bases). V lost 0 bases and J lost 1, with 7 bases in between. CDR3 length: 15 amino acids. CDR1 and CDR2 (germline): SGHTA, FQGTGA. The CDR3 sequence: CASSLTGDSYNEQFF. The CDR3 DNA is TGTGCCAGCAGCTTAACCGGGGATTCCTACAATGAGCAGTTCTTC.

The rearrangement joins TRBV2 to TRBJ1-2, with D possibly being TRBD1 (5 bases). Germline V gene lookup returns CDR1 SNHLY and CDR2 FYNNEI. This CDR3 spans 13 amino acids. V shed 5 bases and J shed 6 bases, with 13 bases lying between them. The CDR3 loop is CASSLGLGDGYTF. The CDR3 nucleotides are TGTGCCAGCAGTTTAGGGTTAGGGGATGGCTACACCTTC. The whole variable domain, remainder taken from reference TRBV2 and TRBJ1-2, is EPEVTQTPSHQVTQMGQEVILRCVPISNHLYFYWYRQILGQKVEFLVSFYNNEISEKSEIFDDQFSVERPDGSNFTLKIRSTKLEDSAMYFCASSLGLGDGYTFGSGTRLTVV.

There are a few counts of this clone. The gene calls are TRBV27 and TRBJ1-5, with D perhaps matching TRBD1 (5 bases). In germline, CDR1 is MNHEY, CDR2 SMNVEV (reference sequence). There are 13 residues in the CDR3. Trimming took off 7 bases at V and 4 bases at J, with 11 bases between the two ends. CDR3 amino acids: CASNGTENQPQHF. CDR3 sequence (DNA): TGTGCCAGCAATGGGACCGAAAATCAGCCCCAGCATTTT.

The chain recombines TRBV5-1 with TRBJ1-3; D is unresolved. The germline CDR1 and CDR2 sequences are SGHRS and YFSETQ. The CDR3 consists of 17 residues. Trimming stripped 3 bases from V and 0 bases from J, with 16 bases between. DNA for the CDR3: TGCGCCAGCAGCTCCGCGGCAGGTGGGGACTCTGGAAACACCATATATTTT. This gives the protein CASSSAAGGDSGNTIYF. The complete variable domain, with remaining parts taken from reference TRBV5-1 and TRBJ1-3, reads KAGVTQTPRYLIKTRGQQVTLSCSPISGHRSVSWYQQTPGQGLQFLFEYFSETQRNKGNFPGRFSGRQFSNSRSEMNVSTLELGDSALYLCASSSAAGGDSGNTIYFGEGSWLTVV.

This clone was counted a few times. The rearrangement joins TRBV7-9 to TRBJ2-7, with 7 bases matching TRBD1. The J segment lost 3 bases and the V segment lost 1 base, leaving 6 bases of the junction unmatched. Per germline, CDR1 SEHNR and CDR2 FQNEAQ (reference sequence). The CDR3 length is 15 residues. CDR3 protein: CASSLGQGVYYEQYF. The DNA of the CDR3 is TGTGCCAGCAGCTTAGGGCAGGGGGTATACTACGAGCAGTACTTC.

This clone was seen only a few times. This chain uses TRBV4-2 with TRBJ1-3, with a possible D match to TRBD1 (6 bases). CDR1 and CDR2 (germline): LGHNA, YNFKEQ. V was cut by 1 base and J by 0 bases, with 22 bases left in between. The CDR3 extends over 20 amino acids. The CDR3 DNA reads as TGTGCCAGCAGCCAAGGAAACAGGGCTCTCCGACATAGCTCTGGAAACACCATATATTTT. Amino acid sequence: CASSQGNRALRHSSGNTIYF.

The chain joins TRBV2 to TRBJ1-3; 10 bases are shared with TRBD1. Germline V gene sequence: CDR1 SNHLY, CDR2 FYNNEI. The CDR3 loop spans 17 amino acids. Trimming took 9 bases from V and 5 from J; bases not matched to a gene: 16. CDR3 DNA: TGTGCCAGTAATACCGGGACAGGGGCCGTAACGAGAAACACCATATATTTT. It is translated as CASNTGTGAVTRNTIYF. Variable domain in full (rest from reference TRBV2 and TRBJ1-3): EPEVTQTPSHQVTQMGQEVILRCVPISNHLYFYWYRQILGQKVEFLVSFYNNEISEKSEIFDDQFSVERPDGSNFTLKIRSTKLEDSAMYFCASNTGTGAVTRNTIYFGEGSWLTVV.